This is a list of T cell receptor beta chains from one sample in a study of shared clonotypes between healthy human individuals. The protocol was immunoSEQ multiplex PCR, while the TCRdb copy is restricted to in-frame clones and leaves out a portion. Here the sample spans 550,000 to 800,000 clones, 90% being singletons. Sequencing was done on a sample of memory CD8+ T cells from PBMCs. Receptors were obtained from a man younger than 35 in good health. Some clones in this sample may be carry-over from other donors' samples. Each CDR3 is given with its conserved first and last residue. D genes are given only for firm matches. A clone size is listed for some rows: how often the clone was seen (once, few, many), or a class if it is expanded.

TRBJ2-3	TRBV7-9	NA	NA	TGTGCCAGCAGCTTGGCATCCGGGAGAGCAGATACGCAGTATTTT	CASSLASGRADTQYF
TRBJ2-7	TRBV27	NA	TRBD2	TGTGCCAGCAGGACTAGGGCTAGCGGCTCCTACGAGCAGTACTTC	CASRTRASGSYEQYF
TRBJ2-1	TRBV6-1	NA	NA	TGTGCCAGCAGTGAAGCGCTTCGCCGAGAGCAGTTCTTC	CASSEALRREQFF
TRBJ2-1	TRBV5-6	NA	NA	TGTGCCAGCAGCTCCCATTACAATGAGCAGTTCTTC	CASSSHYNEQFF
TRBJ2-1	TRBV15	NA	TRBD2	TGTGCCACCAGCAGAGAAGCTAGCGGGAATGGTGAGCAGTTCTTC	CATSREASGNGEQFF
TRBJ2-3	TRBV10-3	NA	TRBD2	TGTGCCATCAGTGAAGCGGGGTTACGCACAGATACGCAGTATTTT	CAISEAGLRTDTQYF
TRBJ2-7	TRBV4-1	NA	NA	TGCGCCAGCAGCCAAGACTCAAATCGGGCCTACGAGCAGTACTTC	CASSQDSNRAYEQYF
TRBJ2-3	TRBV30	NA	TRBD1	TGTGCCTGGAGCCCTGGGACAGGAGGCACAGATACGCAGTATTTT	CAWSPGTGGTDTQYF
TRBJ1-1	TRBV4-3	NA	TRBD1	TGCGCCAGCAGCCGCCGAGGAGGCAGGGGGCGGACTGAAGCTTTCTTT	CASSRRGGRGRTEAFF
TRBJ2-5	TRBV7-6	NA	TRBD1	TGTGCCAGCAGCCGAGAAGGACAGGGGGCGAGAGAGACCCAGTACTTC	CASSREGQGARETQYF
TRBJ2-1	TRBV5-4	NA	NA	TGTGCCAGCAGCTCGCTTAGCGATGAGCAGTTCTTC	CASSSLSDEQFF
TRBJ2-2	TRBV6-6	NA	TRBD2	TGTGCCAGCAGTATGGGACTAGCGGGAGCCGGGGAGCTGTTTTTT	CASSMGLAGAGELFF
TRBJ1-5	TRBV6-4	few	NA	TGTGCCAGCAGTGACGGACAGCATCAGCCCCAGCATTTT	CASSDGQHQPQHF
TRBJ2-7	TRBV7-9	NA	NA	TGTGCCAGCAGCTCACAAGCTGGGACGAGAACTTCCTACGAGCAGTACTTC	CASSSQAGTRTSYEQYF
TRBJ2-7	TRBV27	NA	NA	TGTGCCAGCAGCGCCCGAGGGCTCTACGAGCAGTACTTC	CASSARGLYEQYF
TRBJ2-1	TRBV7-9	NA	NA	TGTGCCAGCAGCCCCACTCTCGGTGGGGGGGCCAACAATGAGCAGTTCTTC	CASSPTLGGGANNEQFF
TRBJ2-5	TRBV10-2	NA	TRBD1	TGCGCCAGCGCTCCGGGACAGGGGTTCCAAGAGACCCAGTACTTC	CASAPGQGFQETQYF
TRBJ1-4	TRBV28	NA	NA	TGTGCCAGCAGTTTATCCCCCCGGAAACTGTTTTTT	CASSLSPRKLFF
TRBJ1-4	TRBV9	once	NA	TGTGCCAGCAGCGTAGGGGGGTCCGCGCTGAGTGAAAAACTGTTTTTT	CASSVGGSALSEKLFF
TRBJ2-2	TRBV2	NA	NA	TGTGCCAGCAGTGGAATGACTGAAACGAACACCGGGGAGCTGTTTTTT	CASSGMTETNTGELFF
TRBJ2-1	TRBV4-3	NA	TRBD1	TGCGCCAGCAGCCAGGACAGGGGGGCCAAAGGTGAGCAGTTCTTC	CASSQDRGAKGEQFF
TRBJ2-5	TRBV14	NA	TRBD1	TGTGCCAGCAGCCGTACGACAGGGTACCTTCAAGAGACCCAGTACTTC	CASSRTTGYLQETQYF
TRBJ1-3	TRBV14	NA	NA	TGTGCCAGCAGCCAAGTGGTGTCTGGAAACACCATATATTTT	CASSQVVSGNTIYF
TRBJ1-5	TRBV29-1	NA	TRBD1	TGCAGCGTTGCGGTAGGGGGCTGGGGTAGCAATCAGCCCCAGCATTTT	CSVAVGGWGSNQPQHF
TRBJ2-3	TRBV27	NA	NA	TGTGCCAGCACCTCTGGTCTCGAAGGAGGGTATACGCAGTATTTT	CASTSGLEGGYTQYF
TRBJ2-7	TRBV6-1	NA	TRBD2	TGTGCCAGCAGTGAAGGAATAGGGAGGGCCTACGAGCAGTACTTC	CASSEGIGRAYEQYF
TRBJ2-1	TRBV6-5	NA	TRBD2	TGTGCCAGCAGTTATTGGCTAGCGGAGGGGCACAATGAGCAGTTCTTC	CASSYWLAEGHNEQFF
TRBJ2-7	TRBV5-1	NA	NA	TGCGCCAGCAGCTTGGGGGGGCTAAACGAGCAGTACTTC	CASSLGGLNEQYF
TRBJ2-1	TRBV9	NA	NA	TGTGCCAGCAGCGTAAGCGGAGGGCTTAACAATGAGCAGTTCTTC	CASSVSGGLNNEQFF
TRBJ2-1	TRBV28	NA	TRBD2	TGTGCCAGCAGCACTGACCGGGAGGGGTCCTACAATGAGCAGTTCTTC	CASSTDREGSYNEQFF
TRBJ2-7	TRBV6-5	NA	TRBD1	TGTGCCAGCAGTCCCGGGACAGGGATCGAGCAGTACTTC	CASSPGTGIEQYF
TRBJ2-7	TRBV5-1	NA	NA	TGCGCCAGCAGCCTCCGACCGGATTACGAGCAGTACTTC	CASSLRPDYEQYF
TRBJ1-1	TRBV5-1	NA	TRBD1	TGCGCCAGCAGCTGGGGACAGCTGGACACTGAAGCTTTCTTT	CASSWGQLDTEAFF
TRBJ2-1	TRBV19	NA	NA	TGTGCCAGTAGTATAGACGGGGCAGGGAGGACGAATGAGCAGTTCTTC	CASSIDGAGRTNEQFF
TRBJ2-5	TRBV7-9	NA	NA	TGTGCCAGCAGCCCCTACCAGGGACAAGAGACCCAGTACTTC	CASSPYQGQETQYF
TRBJ1-3	TRBV10-3	NA	TRBD1	TGTGCCATCAGTGCAACAACAGGGGAAGCTGGAAACACCATATATTTT	CAISATTGEAGNTIYF
TRBJ1-1	TRBV1	NA	NA	TGCACCAGCAGCCAAAAAGGTACTGAAGCTTTCTTT	CTSSQKGTEAFF
TRBJ2-7	TRBV6-5	NA	NA	TGTGCCAGCAGTTACTTAGAGGGACCCCGCGAGCAGTACTTC	CASSYLEGPREQYF
TRBJ2-7	TRBV2	NA	NA	TGTGCCAGCGGACCCCAGGGGAGTCTACAGCCCTACGAGCAGTACTTC	CASGPQGSLQPYEQYF
TRBJ2-1	TRBV7-9	NA	TRBD2	TGTGCCCTCAGGACTAGCGATGGCAATGAGCAGTTCTTC	CALRTSDGNEQFF
TRBJ2-6	TRBV7-3	NA	TRBD1	TGTGCCAGCAGCTCCCGAGGGACAGGGGAAAGCTCTGGGGCCAACGTCCTGACTTTC	CASSSRGTGESSGANVLTF
TRBJ1-3	TRBV9	NA	NA	TGTGCCAGCAGCCCGGAGGCCTCCTTGAGGAACACCATATATTTT	CASSPEASLRNTIYF
TRBJ1-2	TRBV5-6	NA	NA	TGTGCCAGCAGCCCACCCTGGGGCGCGGATGGCTACACCTTC	CASSPPWGADGYTF
TRBJ1-4	TRBV28	NA	NA	TGTGCCAGCAGTTTATTACGGCCTAATGAAAAACTGTTTTTT	CASSLLRPNEKLFF
TRBJ1-6	TRBV7-9	NA	NA	TGTGCCAGCAGCCTCACAGGGCCGGTAGTAAACTCACCCCTCCACTTT	CASSLTGPVVNSPLHF
TRBJ2-1	TRBV6-5	NA	NA	TGTGCCAGCAGTAACGAACAGGAGCCCTCCATCGAGCAGTTCTTC	CASSNEQEPSIEQFF
TRBJ1-1	TRBV27	NA	NA	TGTGCCAGCAGTTTACTGGGACCGATTCGTGTTGCTGAAGCTTTCTTT	CASSLLGPIRVAEAFF
TRBJ2-7	TRBV28	NA	TRBD2	TGTGCCAGCAGTTTACATGGACTAGCGGGGGTCTCCTACGAGCAGTACTTC	CASSLHGLAGVSYEQYF
TRBJ1-2	TRBV27	NA	TRBD1	TGTGCCAGCAGTTTGGCGACAGGGGGGTCCCATGGCTACACCTTC	CASSLATGGSHGYTF
TRBJ2-2	TRBV27	NA	TRBD2	TGTGCCAGCAGTTTGGGAGGGATCGTAATCGGGGAGCTGTTTTTT	CASSLGGIVIGELFF
TRBJ1-2	TRBV7-9	NA	NA	TGTGCCAGCAGCTTAGTACGGACTAACTATGGCTACACCTTC	CASSLVRTNYGYTF
TRBJ2-1	TRBV6-1	NA	TRBD2	TGTGCCAGCAGCAGGGGACTAGCCTTCGATAGAGAGCAGTTCTTC	CASSRGLAFDREQFF
TRBJ1-2	TRBV4-1	NA	NA	TGCGCCAGCAGCCCAGTTAGACCCTTTGGTGGTGGCTACACCTTC	CASSPVRPFGGGYTF
TRBJ2-3	TRBV7-6	NA	TRBD2	TGTGCCAGCAGCTCCAGGACTAGCGGGATTGGAGATACGCAGTATTTT	CASSSRTSGIGDTQYF
TRBJ2-7	TRBV27	once	NA	TGTGCCAGCAGTAATATACCGGGACACGTCCCCGACGGGCAGTACTTC	CASSNIPGHVPDGQYF
TRBJ1-5	TRBV27	NA	NA	TGTGCCAGCAGTGTCGGGCCTGGGGGTCAGCCCCAGCATTTT	CASSVGPGGQPQHF
TRBJ2-3	TRBV5-8	NA	TRBD2	TGTGCCAGCAGCTCTATAGCGGGTAGCACAGATACGCAGTATTTT	CASSSIAGSTDTQYF